This T cell receptor beta chain was obtained from a study of cytomegalovirus exposure and HLA in healthy donors. Study at large: HLA-typed donors contributed around 82 million unique TCRs, which were held in an early data release. Study conclusions and caveats: One later analysis reportedly identified an Asian-associated ancestry cluster that showed fewer N-insertions than the approximately 600-donor mean. Most observed TCR sequences were rare, whereas some public TCRs were detected in many donors.

PCR amplification relied on 60 Vbeta primers (plus 13 Jbeta primers). In the source study's methods: Roughly 12 million shared chains were among some 80 million unique TCR beta chains counted in a later analysis. Sequenced by immunoSEQ multiplex PCR; TCRdb stores in-frame clones only, minus some. That table gives V, J and clone size, and the DNA gave D and trimming. The table includes about 130,000 clones, around 77% detected once. Trimming pared 6 bases from V and 0 bases from J, leaving 11 bases between. Germline V lookup: CDR1 SQVTM, CDR2 ANQGSEA. The CDR3 totals 13 residues. As for this clone: Its antigen remains unknown.

Sample: PBMCs. This receptor was identified in a woman in her fifties or sixties in good health and CMV-seronegative. The chain combines TRBV29-1 with TRBJ1-1; D is undetermined. CDR3 residues: CSVWAGMNTEAFF. The CDR3, as DNA: TGCAGCGTGTGGGCAGGCATGAACACTGAAGCTTTCTTT. Based on the CDR3 plus reference TRBV29-1 and TRBJ1-1, the full variable domain is SAVISQKPSRDICQRGTSLTIQCQVDSQVTMMFWYRQQPGQSLTLIATANQGSEATYESGFVIDKFPISRPNLTFSTLTVSNMSPEDSSIYLCSVWAGMNTEAFFGQGTRLTVV.